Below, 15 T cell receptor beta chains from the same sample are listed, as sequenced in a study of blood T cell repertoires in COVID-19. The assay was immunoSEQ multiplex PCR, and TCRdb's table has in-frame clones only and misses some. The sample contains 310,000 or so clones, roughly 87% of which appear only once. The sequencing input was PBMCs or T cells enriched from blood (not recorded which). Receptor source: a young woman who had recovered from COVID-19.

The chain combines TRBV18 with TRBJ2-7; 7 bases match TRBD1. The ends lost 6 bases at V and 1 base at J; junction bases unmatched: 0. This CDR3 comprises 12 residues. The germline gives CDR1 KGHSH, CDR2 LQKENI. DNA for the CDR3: TGTGCCAGCTCGACAGGGTCCTACGAGCAGTACTTC. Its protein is CASSTGSYEQYF.

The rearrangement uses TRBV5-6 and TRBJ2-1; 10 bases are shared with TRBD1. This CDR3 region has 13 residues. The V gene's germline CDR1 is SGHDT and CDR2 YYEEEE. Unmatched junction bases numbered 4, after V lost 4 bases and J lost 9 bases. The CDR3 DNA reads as TGTGCCAGCAGCCTGGACAGGGGGTTTGAGCAGTTCTTC. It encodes CASSLDRGFEQFF.

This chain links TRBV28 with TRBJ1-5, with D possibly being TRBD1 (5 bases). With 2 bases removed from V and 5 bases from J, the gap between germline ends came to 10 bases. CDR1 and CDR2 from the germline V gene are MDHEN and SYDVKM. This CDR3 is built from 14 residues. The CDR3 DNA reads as TGTGCCAGCAGTTTACCAGGGTTTGATCAGCCCCAGCATTTT. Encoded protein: CASSLPGFDQPQHF.

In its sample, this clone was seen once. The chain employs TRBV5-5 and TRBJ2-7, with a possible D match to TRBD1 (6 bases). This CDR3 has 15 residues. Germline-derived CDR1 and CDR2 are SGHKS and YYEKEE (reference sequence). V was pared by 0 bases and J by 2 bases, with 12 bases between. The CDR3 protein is CASSLDRVPTYEQYF. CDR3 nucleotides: TGTGCCAGCAGCTTGGACAGGGTCCCTACCTACGAGCAGTACTTC.

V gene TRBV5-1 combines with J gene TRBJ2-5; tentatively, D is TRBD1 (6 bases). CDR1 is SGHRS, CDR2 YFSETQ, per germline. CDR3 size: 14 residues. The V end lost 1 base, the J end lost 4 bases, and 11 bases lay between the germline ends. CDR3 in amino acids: CASSLWGRTETQYF. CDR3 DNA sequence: TGCGCCAGCAGCTTGTGGGGGCGCACAGAGACCCAGTACTTC. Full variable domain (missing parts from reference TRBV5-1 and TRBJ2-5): KAGVTQTPRYLIKTRGQQVTLSCSPISGHRSVSWYQQTPGQGLQFLFEYFSETQRNKGNFPGRFSGRQFSNSRSEMNVSTLELGDSALYLCASSLWGRTETQYFGPGTRLLVL.

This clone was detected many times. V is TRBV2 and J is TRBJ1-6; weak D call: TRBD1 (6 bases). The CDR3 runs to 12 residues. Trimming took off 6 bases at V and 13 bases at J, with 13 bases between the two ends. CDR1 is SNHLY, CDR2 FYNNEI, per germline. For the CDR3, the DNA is TGTGCCAGCAGAATGACAGGAACCCCCCTCCACTTT. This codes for CASRMTGTPLHF.

CDR3 bases: TGTGCCAGCAGCCCTGGACAGGCGTTTTACGAGCAGTACTTC. This translates into CASSPGQAFYEQYF. This sequence joins TRBV28 and TRBJ2-7, with 7 positions matching TRBD1. The V segment lost 6 bases and the J segment 4 bases; nucleotides outside the gene matches: 9. The CDR3 is made up of 14 amino acids. Germline-derived CDR1 and CDR2 are MDHEN and SYDVKM.

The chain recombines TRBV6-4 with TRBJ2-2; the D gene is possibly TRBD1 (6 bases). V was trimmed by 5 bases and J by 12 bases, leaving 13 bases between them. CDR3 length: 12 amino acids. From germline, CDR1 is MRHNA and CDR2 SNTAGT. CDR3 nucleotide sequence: TGTGCCAGCAGTCTCCGGGACAAAAAGCTGTTTTTT. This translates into CASSLRDKKLFF.

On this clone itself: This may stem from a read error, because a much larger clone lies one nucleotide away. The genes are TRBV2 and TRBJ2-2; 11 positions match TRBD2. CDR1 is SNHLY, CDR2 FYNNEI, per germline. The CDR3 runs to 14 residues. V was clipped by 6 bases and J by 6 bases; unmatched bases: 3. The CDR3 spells CASRVLAGAGELFF. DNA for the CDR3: TGTGCCAGCAGGGTACTAGCGGGAGCCGGGGAGCTGTTTTTT. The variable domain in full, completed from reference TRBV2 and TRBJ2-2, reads EPEVTQTPSHQVTQMGQEVILRCVPISNHLYFYWYRQILGQKVEFLVSFYNNEISEKSEIFDDQFSVERPDGSNFTLKIRSTKLEDSAMYFCASRVLAGAGELFFGEGSRLTVL.

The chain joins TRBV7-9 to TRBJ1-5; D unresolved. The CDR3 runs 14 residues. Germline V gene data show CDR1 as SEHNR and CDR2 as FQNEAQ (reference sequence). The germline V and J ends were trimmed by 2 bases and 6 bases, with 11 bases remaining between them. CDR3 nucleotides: TGTGCCAGCAGCTTATTTTCGGGTAGTCAGCCCCAGCATTTT. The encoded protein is CASSLFSGSQPQHF.

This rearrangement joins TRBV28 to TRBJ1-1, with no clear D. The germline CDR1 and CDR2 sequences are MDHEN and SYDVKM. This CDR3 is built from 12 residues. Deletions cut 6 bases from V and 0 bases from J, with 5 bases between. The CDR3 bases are TGTGCCAGCAGCGTTATGAACACTGAAGCTTTCTTT. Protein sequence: CASSVMNTEAFF.

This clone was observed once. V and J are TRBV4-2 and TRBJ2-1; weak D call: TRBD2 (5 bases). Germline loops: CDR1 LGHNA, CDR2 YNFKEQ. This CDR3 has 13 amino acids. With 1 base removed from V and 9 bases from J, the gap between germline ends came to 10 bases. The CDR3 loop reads CASSQAEGSEQFF. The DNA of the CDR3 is TGTGCCAGCAGCCAAGCCGAGGGAAGTGAGCAGTTCTTC.

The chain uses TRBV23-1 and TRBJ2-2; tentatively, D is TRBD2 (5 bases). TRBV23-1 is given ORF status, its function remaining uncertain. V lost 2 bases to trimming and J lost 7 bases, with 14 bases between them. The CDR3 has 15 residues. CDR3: CASSQLRETGGELFF. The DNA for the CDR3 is TGCGCCAGCAGTCAACTGAGGGAAACGGGCGGGGAGCTGTTTTTT.

The CDR3: CASSGQGARNQPQHF. The CDR3 DNA reads TGTGCCAGCAGTGGGCAGGGGGCTAGGAATCAGCCCCAGCATTTT. This rearrangement joins TRBV2 to TRBJ1-5; 8 nucleotides match TRBD1. This CDR3 has 15 residues. Germline V gene data show CDR1 as SNHLY and CDR2 as FYNNEI. The V gene end was trimmed by 4 bases and the J gene end by 4 bases; junction bases not matched to a gene: 6.

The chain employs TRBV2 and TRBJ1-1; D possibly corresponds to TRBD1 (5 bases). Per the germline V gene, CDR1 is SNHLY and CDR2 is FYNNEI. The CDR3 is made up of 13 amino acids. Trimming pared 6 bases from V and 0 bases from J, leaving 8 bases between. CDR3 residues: CASRGHLNTEAFF. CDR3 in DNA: TGTGCCAGCAGAGGACATTTGAACACTGAAGCTTTCTTT.